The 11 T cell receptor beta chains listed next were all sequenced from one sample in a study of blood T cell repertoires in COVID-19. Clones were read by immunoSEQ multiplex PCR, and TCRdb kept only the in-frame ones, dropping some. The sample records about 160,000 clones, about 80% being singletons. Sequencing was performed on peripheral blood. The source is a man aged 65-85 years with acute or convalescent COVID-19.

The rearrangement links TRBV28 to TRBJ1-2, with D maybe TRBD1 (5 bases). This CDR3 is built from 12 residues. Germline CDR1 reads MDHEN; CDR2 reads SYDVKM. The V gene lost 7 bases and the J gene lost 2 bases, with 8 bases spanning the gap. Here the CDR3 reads CASTQGNYGYTF. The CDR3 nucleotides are TGTGCCAGCACGCAGGGCAACTATGGCTACACCTTC.

CDR3 sequence reads: CASSLVGRNSPLHF. The CDR3 nucleotides read TGTGCCAGCAGCTTAGTAGGCAGGAATTCACCCCTCCACTTT. The chain combines TRBV7-9 with TRBJ1-6; D unclear. This CDR3 comprises 14 residues. The V end lost 1 base, the J end lost 7 bases, and 8 bases lay between the germline ends. Germline V gene lookup returns CDR1 SEHNR and CDR2 FQNEAQ (reference sequence).

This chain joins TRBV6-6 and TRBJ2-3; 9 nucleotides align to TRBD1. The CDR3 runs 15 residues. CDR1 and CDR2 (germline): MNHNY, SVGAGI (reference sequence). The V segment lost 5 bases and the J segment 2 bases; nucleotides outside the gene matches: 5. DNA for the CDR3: TGTGCCAGCAGTGCCCGGGACAGGGCCACAGATACGCAGTATTTT. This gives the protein CASSARDRATDTQYF.

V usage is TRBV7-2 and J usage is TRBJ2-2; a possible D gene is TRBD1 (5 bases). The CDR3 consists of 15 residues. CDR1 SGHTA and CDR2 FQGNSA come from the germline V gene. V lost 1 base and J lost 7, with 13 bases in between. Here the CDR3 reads CASSLGAPGHGELFF. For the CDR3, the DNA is TGTGCCAGCAGCTTAGGGGCCCCAGGGCACGGGGAGCTGTTTTTT.

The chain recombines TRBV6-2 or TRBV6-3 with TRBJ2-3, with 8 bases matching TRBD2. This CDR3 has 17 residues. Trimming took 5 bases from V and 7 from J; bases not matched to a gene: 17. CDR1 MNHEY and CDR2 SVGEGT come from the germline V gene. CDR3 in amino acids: CASSENRLSGRGNTQYF. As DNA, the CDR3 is TGTGCCAGCAGTGAGAATAGACTAAGCGGGAGAGGTAATACGCAGTATTTT.

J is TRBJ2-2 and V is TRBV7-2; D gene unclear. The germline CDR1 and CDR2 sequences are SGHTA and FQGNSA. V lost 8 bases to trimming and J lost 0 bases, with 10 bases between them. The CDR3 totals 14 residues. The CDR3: CASSRRTNTGELFF. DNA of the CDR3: TGTGCCAGCTCGAGGCGGACGAACACCGGGGAGCTGTTTTTT.

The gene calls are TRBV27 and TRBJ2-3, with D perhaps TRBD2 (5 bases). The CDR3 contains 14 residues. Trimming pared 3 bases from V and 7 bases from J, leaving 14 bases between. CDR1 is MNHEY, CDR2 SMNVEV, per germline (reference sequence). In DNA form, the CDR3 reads TGTGCCAGCAGTTTGGGTAACGGGGTGAATACGCAGTATTTT. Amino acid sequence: CASSLGNGVNTQYF.

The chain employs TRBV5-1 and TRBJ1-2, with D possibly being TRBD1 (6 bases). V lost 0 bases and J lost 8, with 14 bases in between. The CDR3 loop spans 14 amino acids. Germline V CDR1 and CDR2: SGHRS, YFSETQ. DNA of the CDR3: TGCGCCAGCAGCTTGGTGGACAGCTCGGGCGGCTACACCTTC. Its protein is CASSLVDSSGGYTF.

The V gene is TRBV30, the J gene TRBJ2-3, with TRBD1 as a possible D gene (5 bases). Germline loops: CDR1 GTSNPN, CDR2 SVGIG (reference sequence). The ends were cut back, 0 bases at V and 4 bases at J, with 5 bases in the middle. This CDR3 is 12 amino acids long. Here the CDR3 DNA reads TGTGCCTGGAGTGTACAGGCAGATACGCAGTATTTT. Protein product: CAWSVQADTQYF.

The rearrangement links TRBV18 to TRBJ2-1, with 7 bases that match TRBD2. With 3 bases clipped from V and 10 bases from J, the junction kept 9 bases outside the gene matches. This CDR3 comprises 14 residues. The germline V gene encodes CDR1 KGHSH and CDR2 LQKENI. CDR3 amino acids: CASSPPSGGGEQFF. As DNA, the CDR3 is TGTGCCAGCTCACCCCCTAGCGGAGGCGGGGAGCAGTTCTTC. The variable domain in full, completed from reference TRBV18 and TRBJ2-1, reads NAGVMQNPRHLVRRRGQEARLRCSPMKGHSHVYWYRQLPEEGLKFMVYLQKENIIDESGMPKERFSAEFPKEGPSILRIQQVVRGDSAAYFCASSPPSGGGEQFFGPGTRLTVL.

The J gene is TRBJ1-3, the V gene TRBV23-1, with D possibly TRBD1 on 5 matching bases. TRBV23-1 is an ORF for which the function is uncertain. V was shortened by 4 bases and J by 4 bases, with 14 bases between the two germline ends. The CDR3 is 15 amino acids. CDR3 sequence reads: CASSRARTSGNTIYF. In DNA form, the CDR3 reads TGCGCCAGCAGTCGAGCCAGGACATCAGGAAACACCATATATTTT.